This T cell receptor (beta chain) was identified during a study of CD8 T cells in ankylosing spondylitis. TCRdb ran MiXCR on the 5' RACE reads and lists one entry per CDR3 protein. The sample yields about 240,000 distinct CDR3 sequences, around 9.1% seen once. The CDR3 is made up of 16 amino acids. Trimming cost V 4 bases and J 3 bases; bases outside gene matches: 9. Per the germline V gene, CDR1 is SGHRS and CDR2 is YFSETQ. This clonotype was detected a few times. The chain uses TRBV5-1 and TRBJ1-2; the match to TRBD1 covers 10 bases. Sample: blood, either unsorted or a sorted T cell fraction (not recorded which). This sequence originates from a male donor with ankylosing spondylitis or in good health (not recorded which). Written as DNA, the CDR3 is TGCGCCAGCAGCCCAATGACAGGGGGCTCGGACTATGGCTACACCTTC. Residues: CASSPMTGGSDYGYTF. The entire variable domain, with the rest obtained from reference TRBV5-1 and TRBJ1-2, is as follows: KAGVTQTPRYLIKTRGQQVTLSCSPISGHRSVSWYQQTPGQGLQFLFEYFSETQRNKGNFPGRFSGRQFSNSRSEMNVSTLELGDSALYLCASSPMTGGSDYGYTFGSGTRLTVV.